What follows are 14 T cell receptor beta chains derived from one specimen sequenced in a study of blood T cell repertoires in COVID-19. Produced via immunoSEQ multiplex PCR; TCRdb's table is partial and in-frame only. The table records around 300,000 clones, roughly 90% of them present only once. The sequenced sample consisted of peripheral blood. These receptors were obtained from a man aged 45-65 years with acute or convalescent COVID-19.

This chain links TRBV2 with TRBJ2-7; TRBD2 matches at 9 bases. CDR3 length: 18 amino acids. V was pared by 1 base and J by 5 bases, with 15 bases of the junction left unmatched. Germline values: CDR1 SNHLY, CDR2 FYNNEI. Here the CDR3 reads CASSEGRGGLEVRDEQYF. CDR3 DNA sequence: TGTGCCAGCAGTGAAGGGCGGGGGGGCCTAGAAGTTCGGGACGAGCAGTACTTC.

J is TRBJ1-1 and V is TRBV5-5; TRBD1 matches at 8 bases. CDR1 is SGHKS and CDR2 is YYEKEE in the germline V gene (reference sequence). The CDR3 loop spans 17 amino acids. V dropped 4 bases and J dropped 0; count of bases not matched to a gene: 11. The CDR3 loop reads CASSPGQGIGMNTEAFF. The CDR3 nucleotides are TGTGCCAGCAGCCCAGGACAGGGTATCGGGATGAACACTGAAGCTTTCTTT.

The CDR3 DNA is TGTGCCAGCAGCCAAACTAGGGATGGTTATGGCTACACCTTC. Encoded protein: CASSQTRDGYGYTF. The chain has TRBV4-2 and TRBJ1-2; D not certain. The ends were cut back, 2 bases at V and 5 bases at J, with 12 bases in the middle. The germline gives CDR1 LGHNA, CDR2 YNFKEQ. CDR3 size: 14 residues.

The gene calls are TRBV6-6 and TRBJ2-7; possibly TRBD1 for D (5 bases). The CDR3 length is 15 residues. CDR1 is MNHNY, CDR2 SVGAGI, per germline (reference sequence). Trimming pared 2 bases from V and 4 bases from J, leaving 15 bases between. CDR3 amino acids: CASSYVARVEYEQYF. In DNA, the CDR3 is TGTGCCAGCAGTTACGTTGCCAGGGTCGAGTACGAGCAGTACTTC.

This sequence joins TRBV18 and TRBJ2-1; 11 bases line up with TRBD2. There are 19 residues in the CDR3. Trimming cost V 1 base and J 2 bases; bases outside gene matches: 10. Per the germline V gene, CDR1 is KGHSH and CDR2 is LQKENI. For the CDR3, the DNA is TGTGCCAGCTCACCACTTACTAGCGGGGGTCCCGGGACCTACAATGAGCAGTTCTTC. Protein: CASSPLTSGGPGTYNEQFF.

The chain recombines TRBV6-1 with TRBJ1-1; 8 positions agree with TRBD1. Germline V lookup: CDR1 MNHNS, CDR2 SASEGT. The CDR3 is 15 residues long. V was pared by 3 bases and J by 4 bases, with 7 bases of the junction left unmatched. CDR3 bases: TGTGCCAGCAGTGACCTTTCAACAGGGGGCACTGAAGCTTTCTTT. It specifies CASSDLSTGGTEAFF.

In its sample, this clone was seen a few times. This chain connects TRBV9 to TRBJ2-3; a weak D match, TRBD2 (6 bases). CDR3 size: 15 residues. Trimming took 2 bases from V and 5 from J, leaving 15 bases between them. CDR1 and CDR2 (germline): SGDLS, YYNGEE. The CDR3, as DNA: TGTGCCAGCAGCGTGACTAGAGAACCCGAAGATACGCAGTATTTT. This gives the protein CASSVTREPEDTQYF. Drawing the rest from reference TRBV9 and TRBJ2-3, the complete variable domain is DSGVTQTPKHLITATGQRVTLRCSPRSGDLSVYWYQQSLDQGLQFLIQYYNGEERAKGNILERFSAQQFPDLHSELNLSSLELGDSALYFCASSVTREPEDTQYFGPGTRLTVL.

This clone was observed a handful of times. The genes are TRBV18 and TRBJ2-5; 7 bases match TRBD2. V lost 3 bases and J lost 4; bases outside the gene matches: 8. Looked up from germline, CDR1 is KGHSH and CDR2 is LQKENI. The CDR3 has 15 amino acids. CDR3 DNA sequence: TGTGCCAGCTCACCGCGGGGAGCGGGGAGAGAGACCCAGTACTTC. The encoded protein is CASSPRGAGRETQYF.

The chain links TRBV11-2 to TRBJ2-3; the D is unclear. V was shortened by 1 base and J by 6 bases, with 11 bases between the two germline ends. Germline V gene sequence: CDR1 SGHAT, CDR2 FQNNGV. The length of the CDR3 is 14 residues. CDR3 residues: CASSLGSPPDTQYF. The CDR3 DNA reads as TGTGCCAGCAGCTTAGGGAGCCCGCCGGATACGCAGTATTTT.

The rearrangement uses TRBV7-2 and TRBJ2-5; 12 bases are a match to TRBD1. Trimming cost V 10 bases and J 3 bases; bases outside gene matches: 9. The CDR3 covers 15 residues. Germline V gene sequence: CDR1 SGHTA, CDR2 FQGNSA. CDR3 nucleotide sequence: TGTGCCACCCGATTAGGGACAGGGGGCGAAGAGACCCAGTACTTC. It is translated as CATRLGTGGEETQYF.

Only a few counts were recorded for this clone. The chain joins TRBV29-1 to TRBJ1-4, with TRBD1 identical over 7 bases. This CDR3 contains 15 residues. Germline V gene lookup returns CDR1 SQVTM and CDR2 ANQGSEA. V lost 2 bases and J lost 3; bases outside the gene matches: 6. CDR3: CSVESGGQPNEKLFF. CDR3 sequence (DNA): TGCAGCGTTGAAAGTGGGGGACAGCCTAATGAAAAACTGTTTTTT.

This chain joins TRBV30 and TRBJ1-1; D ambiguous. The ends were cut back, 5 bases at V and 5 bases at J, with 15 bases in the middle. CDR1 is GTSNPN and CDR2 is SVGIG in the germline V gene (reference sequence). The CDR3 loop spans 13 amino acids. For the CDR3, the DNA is TGTGCCTGGCTAAGTCTTGGGAGGACTGAAGCTTTCTTT. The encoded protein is CAWLSLGRTEAFF.

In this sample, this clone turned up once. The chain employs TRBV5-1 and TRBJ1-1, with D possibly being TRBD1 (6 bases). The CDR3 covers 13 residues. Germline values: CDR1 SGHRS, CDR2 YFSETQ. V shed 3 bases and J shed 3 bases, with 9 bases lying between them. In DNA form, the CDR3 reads TGCGCCAGCAGCTGGACAGTAGACACTGAAGCTTTCTTT. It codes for CASSWTVDTEAFF.

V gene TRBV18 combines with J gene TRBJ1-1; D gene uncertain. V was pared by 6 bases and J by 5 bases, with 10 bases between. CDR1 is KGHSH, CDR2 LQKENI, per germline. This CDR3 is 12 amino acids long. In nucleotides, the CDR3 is TGTGCCAGCTCTACCGGGGAGACTGAAGCTTTCTTT. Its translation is CASSTGETEAFF.